The 22 T cell receptor beta chains below come from one sample, sequenced in a study of shared clonotypes between healthy human individuals. Measured with immunoSEQ multiplex PCR; TCRdb has only the in-frame clones, and not every one. The table includes roughly 600,000 clones, 95% to 98% detected once. Naive CD8 cells, CD45RO-negative and positively selected for CCR7, excluded terminally differentiated effector memory CD45RA+ cells. Sequenced material: naive CD8+ T cells sorted from blood. The source is a man between 25 and 39 years old in good health.

This clone was observed a single time. The chain couples TRBV7-9 to TRBJ1-1; TRBD1 matches at 7 bases. V lost 5 bases, J lost 1 base, and 16 bases stayed unmatched. Germline assignment: CDR1 SEHNR and CDR2 FQNEAQ (reference sequence). There are 18 residues in the CDR3. CDR3 in DNA: TGTGCCAGCAGCCCGAGGGGGGACTCGACAGGGCCGAACACTGAAGCTTTCTTT. This codes for CASSPRGDSTGPNTEAFF.

This sequence joins TRBV29-1 and TRBJ2-7; 10 bases fit TRBD1. CDR1 is SQVTM and CDR2 is ANQGSEA in the germline V gene. V trimming: 1 base; J trimming: 1 base; junction bases outside the gene matches: 10. The CDR3 sequence is 17 residues long. CDR3 residues: CSVEGGKDRGESYEQYF. The CDR3 DNA reads TGCAGCGTTGAAGGAGGGAAGGACAGGGGGGAATCCTACGAGCAGTACTTC.

This chain uses TRBV27 with TRBJ2-4, with unresolved D. Trimming removed 8 bases from V and 8 bases from J, with 13 bases in between. The CDR3 sequence is 12 residues long. CDR1 is MNHEY, CDR2 SMNVEV, per germline (reference sequence). This CDR3 is CASGLNGDIQYF. The DNA for the CDR3 is TGTGCCAGCGGCCTAAATGGAGACATTCAGTACTTC.

The rearrangement links TRBV5-1 to TRBJ2-2; 9 bases fit TRBD2. The CDR3 length is 16 residues. Trimming cost V 1 base and J 3 bases; bases outside gene matches: 4. Germline V gene data show CDR1 as SGHRS and CDR2 as YFSETQ. The CDR3 DNA reads as TGCGCCAGCAGCTTGCGAACTAGCGGGTACACCGGGGAGCTGTTTTTT. As protein: CASSLRTSGYTGELFF.

The V gene is TRBV19, the J gene TRBJ2-7, with 9 positions matching TRBD2. V was pared by 10 bases and J by 3 bases, with 7 bases of the junction left unmatched. CDR3 size: 13 residues. Looked up from germline, CDR1 is LNHDA and CDR2 is SQIVND (reference sequence). This chain's CDR3 is CATASGNGYEQYF. DNA for the CDR3: TGTGCCACCGCTAGCGGGAACGGCTACGAGCAGTACTTC.

The sample holds one count of this clone. V and J are TRBV7-9 and TRBJ2-5, with D perhaps TRBD1 or TRBD2 (5 bases each). V dropped 4 bases and J dropped 3 bases, with 21 bases sitting between them. Per the germline V gene, CDR1 is SEHNR and CDR2 is FQNEAQ (reference sequence). The CDR3 sequence is 17 residues long. The CDR3: CASSSPRGQRSEETQYF. The CDR3 coding sequence is TGTGCCAGCAGCTCACCGAGGGGTCAGCGAAGTGAAGAGACCCAGTACTTC.

In DNA, the CDR3 is TGCGCCAGCAGCTTTATGGACAAGAACACTGAAGCTTTCTTT. Its protein product is CASSFMDKNTEAFF. This chain links TRBV5-1 with TRBJ1-1; tentative D call: TRBD1 (5 bases). V lost 2 bases and J lost 1, with 9 bases in between. Looked up from germline, CDR1 is SGHRS and CDR2 is YFSETQ. This CDR3 has 14 residues.

The CDR3, as DNA: TGTGCCAGCAGCCATGACACAGGGGAAGAATCTAACTATGGCTACACCTTC. This codes for CASSHDTGEESNYGYTF. The chain recombines TRBV7-9 with TRBJ1-2; 7 nucleotides match TRBD1. The V gene's germline CDR1 is SEHNR and CDR2 FQNEAQ (reference sequence). The trim removed 5 bases at V and 0 bases at J, leaving 12 bases unmatched. CDR3 length equals 17 residues.

The CDR3 sequence is CASSQRELETQYF. The CDR3 DNA reads as TGCGCCAGCAGCCAACGGGAGTTGGAGACCCAGTACTTC. The rearrangement links TRBV4-1 to TRBJ2-5, with D possibly TRBD2 on 6 matching bases. Between the trimmed V and J ends, which lost 2 bases and 5 bases, there was a span of 9 bases. Germline-derived CDR1 and CDR2 are MGHRA and YSYEKL. This CDR3 is built from 13 residues.

CDR3 amino acids: CATREAGVKNEQFF. The CDR3 nucleotides are TGTGCCACTAGAGAAGCGGGAGTGAAAAATGAGCAGTTCTTC. The chain has TRBV27 and TRBJ2-1; TRBD2 matches at 8 bases. J lost 7 bases, V lost 10 bases, and 12 bases had no gene match. Germline V gene lookup returns CDR1 MNHEY and CDR2 SMNVEV (reference sequence). The CDR3 is 14 residues long.

This chain uses TRBV7-9 with TRBJ2-2; D uncertain. The germline gives CDR1 SEHNR, CDR2 FQNEAQ (reference sequence). Deletions cut 4 bases from V and 7 bases from J, with 7 bases between. The CDR3 has 12 residues. The CDR3 DNA reads as TGTGCCAGCAGCTCGGAAGTCGGGGAGCTGTTTTTT. Translated: CASSSEVGELFF. The entire variable domain, with the rest obtained from reference TRBV7-9 and TRBJ2-2, is as follows: DTGVSQNPRHKITKRGQNVTFRCDPISEHNRLYWYRQTLGQGPEFLTYFQNEAQLEKSRLLSDRFSAERPKGSFSTLEIQRTEQGDSAMYLCASSSEVGELFFGEGSRLTVL.

The CDR3 spells CASSLRQGDYEQYF. CDR3 nucleotides: TGCGCCAGCAGCTTGAGGCAGGGGGACTACGAGCAGTACTTC. The rearrangement links TRBV5-1 to TRBJ2-7; TRBD1 agrees at 7 bases. V dropped 1 base and J dropped 3; count of bases not matched to a gene: 4. Looked up from germline, CDR1 is SGHRS and CDR2 is YFSETQ. The CDR3 totals 14 residues.

CDR3 nucleotides: TGCAGCGTTTCTCTCGCAGGGGATCCCTACGAGCAGTACTTC. Amino acid sequence: CSVSLAGDPYEQYF. This chain links TRBV29-1 with TRBJ2-7; D perhaps matches TRBD1 (6 bases). V dropped 5 bases and J dropped 2 bases, with 16 bases sitting between them. Per the germline V gene, CDR1 is SQVTM and CDR2 is ANQGSEA. The CDR3 consists of 14 residues.

The chain carries TRBV6-6 and TRBJ1-4; tentative D call: TRBD1 (5 bases). CDR3 length: 14 residues. The germline V and J ends were trimmed by 2 bases and 3 bases, with 7 bases remaining between them. Looked up from germline, CDR1 is MNHNY and CDR2 is SVGAGI (reference sequence). CDR3 bases: TGTGCCAGCAGTTACAAGGGGCCTAATGAAAAACTGTTTTTT. It encodes CASSYKGPNEKLFF.

The genes are TRBV27 and TRBJ2-7; the D gene is possibly TRBD1 (5 bases). With 5 bases removed from V and 3 bases from J, the gap between germline ends came to 11 bases. Germline V gene lookup returns CDR1 MNHEY and CDR2 SMNVEV (reference sequence). This CDR3 has 13 amino acids. CDR3: CASSLGAGYEQYF. The CDR3 DNA sequence: TGTGCCAGCAGTCTTGGGGCCGGCTACGAGCAGTACTTC.

The chain combines TRBV4-1 with TRBJ2-1; 10 nucleotides align to TRBD2. Per germline, CDR1 MGHRA and CDR2 YSYEKL. The CDR3 extends over 16 amino acids. With 3 bases clipped from V and 5 bases from J, the junction kept 7 bases outside the gene matches. Here the CDR3 reads CASSQTSGPLDNEQFF. Written as DNA, the CDR3 is TGCGCCAGCAGCCAGACTAGCGGGCCCCTAGACAATGAGCAGTTCTTC.

The rearrangement uses TRBV10-2 and TRBJ2-7; D gene uncertain. The germline V gene encodes CDR1 WSHSY and CDR2 SAAADI. This CDR3 contains 11 residues. Trimming took off 6 bases at V and 5 bases at J, with 8 bases between the two ends. CDR3 sequence reads: CASRTGNEQYF. Here the CDR3 DNA reads TGCGCCAGCAGGACTGGAAACGAGCAGTACTTC.

The chain joins TRBV30 to TRBJ1-4; D remains ambiguous. V was cut by 1 base and J by 7 bases, with 10 bases left in between. Germline CDR1 GTSNPN, CDR2 SVGIG (reference sequence). The CDR3 extends over 13 amino acids. The CDR3 region is CAWSGAGGEKLFF. The CDR3 coding sequence is TGTGCCTGGAGTGGGGCGGGAGGTGAAAAACTGTTTTTT.

The chain combines TRBV27 with TRBJ2-1; 10 bases agree with TRBD2. J lost 10 bases, V lost 8 bases, and 20 bases had no gene match. The CDR3 has 17 amino acids. Germline assignment: CDR1 MNHEY and CDR2 SMNVEV (reference sequence). CDR3 sequence reads: CASQDQTSGSAHGEQFF. Here the CDR3 DNA reads TGTGCCAGCCAAGATCAGACTAGCGGGTCTGCTCACGGAGAGCAGTTCTTC.

The chain has TRBV7-9 and TRBJ2-1; 12 bases fit TRBD2. Germline CDR1 and CDR2: SEHNR and FQNEAQ (reference sequence). This CDR3 spans 16 amino acids. V lost 4 bases and J lost 2; bases outside the gene matches: 3. This chain's CDR3 is CASSSGLAGTYNEQFF. In nucleotides, the CDR3 is TGTGCCAGCAGCTCCGGACTAGCGGGAACCTACAATGAGCAGTTCTTC.

The chain couples TRBV9 to TRBJ2-5, with TRBD2 matching over 12 bases. V shed 0 bases and J 3 bases; nucleotides not matched to a gene: 9. CDR3 length: 18 residues. Per germline, CDR1 SGDLS and CDR2 YYNGEE. CDR3 region: CASSVVPRTSGKKETQYF. The CDR3 DNA follows: TGTGCCAGCAGCGTAGTCCCCAGGACTAGCGGGAAAAAAGAGACCCAGTACTTC.

The chain recombines TRBV7-9 with TRBJ2-1; 8 bases match TRBD1. This CDR3 spans 16 amino acids. Germline V lookup: CDR1 SEHNR, CDR2 FQNEAQ (reference sequence). V lost 2 bases, J lost 4 bases, and 7 bases stayed unmatched. CDR3 sequence reads: CASSLLAGGEYNEQFF. The CDR3 DNA is TGTGCCAGCAGCTTACTCGCAGGGGGCGAGTACAATGAGCAGTTCTTC.